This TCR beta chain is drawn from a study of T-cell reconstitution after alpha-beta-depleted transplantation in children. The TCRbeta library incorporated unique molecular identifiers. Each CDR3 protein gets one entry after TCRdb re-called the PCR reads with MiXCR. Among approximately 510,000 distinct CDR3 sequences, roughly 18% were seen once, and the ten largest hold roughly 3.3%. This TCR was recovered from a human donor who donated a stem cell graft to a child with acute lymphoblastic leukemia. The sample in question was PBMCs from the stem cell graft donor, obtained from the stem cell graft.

The DNA for the CDR3 is TGTGCCACCAGCAACCCGAGGACTAGCGGGAGGAAGGCCGGGGAGCTGTTTTTT. The encoded protein is CATSNPRTSGRKAGELFF. The V call is TRBV15, the J call TRBJ2-2, with 14 bases lining up with TRBD2. The CDR3 consists of 18 residues. V lost 4 bases, J lost 6 bases, and 10 bases stayed unmatched. Germline CDR1 reads LNHNV; CDR2 reads YYDKDF (reference sequence).